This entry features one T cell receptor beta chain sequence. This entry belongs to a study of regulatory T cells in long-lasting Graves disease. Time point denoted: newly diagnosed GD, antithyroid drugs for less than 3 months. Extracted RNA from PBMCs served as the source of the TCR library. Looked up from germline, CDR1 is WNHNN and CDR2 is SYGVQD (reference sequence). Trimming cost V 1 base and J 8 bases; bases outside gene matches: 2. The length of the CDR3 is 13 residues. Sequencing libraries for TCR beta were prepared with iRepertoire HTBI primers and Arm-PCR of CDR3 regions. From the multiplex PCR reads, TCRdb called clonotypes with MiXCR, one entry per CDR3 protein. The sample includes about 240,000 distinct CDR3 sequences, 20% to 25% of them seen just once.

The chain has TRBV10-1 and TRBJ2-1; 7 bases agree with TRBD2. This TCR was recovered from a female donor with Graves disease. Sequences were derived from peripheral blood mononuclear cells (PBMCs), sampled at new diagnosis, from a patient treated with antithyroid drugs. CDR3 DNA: TGCGCCAGCAGTGAGTTGGGGGGGGATGAGCAGTTCTTC. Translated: CASSELGGDEQFF.